This note documents a single T cell receptor (beta chain) sequence. The table came from immunoSEQ multiplex PCR; TCRdb's copy has only in-frame clones and leaves some out. The profile shows 250,000 or so clones, 75% to 90% of them singletons. This sample was taken from a study of blood T cell repertoires in COVID-19. In the study overall: T cells, B-cell-depleted T cells, or PBMCs supplied cDNA or gDNA.

Participants were aged about 18 to 90 years, lived in 20 to 30 US areas, and enrolled virtually. Each participant's cohort was designated according to participant-reported clinical history. Those designated as exposed participants met a COVID-19 case within 2 weeks before study entry. V dropped 3 bases and J dropped 4; count of bases not matched to a gene: 9. The CDR3 runs 16 residues. Germline loops: CDR1 SGHAT, CDR2 FQNNGV. The genes are TRBV11-2 and TRBJ2-7; 10 nucleotides align to TRBD2. The clonotype comes from a woman aged 25-40 years who had been exposed to COVID-19. Sequenced sample: PBMCs or T cells enriched from blood (not recorded which). For the CDR3, the DNA is TGTGCCAGCAGCTTTTCCAGCGGGGGGGGTTTTTACGAGCAGTACTTC. Amino acid sequence: CASSFSSGGGFYEQYF.